Following are 26 T cell receptor beta chains from one sample sequenced in a study of memory CD4+ T cells and cytomegalovirus serostatus (dated by TCRdb to the late 2010s). Libraries were prepared through the immunoSEQ multiplex PCR assay. Imported from immuneACCESS, the table was reduced by TCRdb to in-frame sequences with V and J called. These copies leave out some clones; in studies compared against another copy, an unresolved V gene accounts for under half, and the cause of the remainder is not known. The sample records fewer than 90,000 clones, 78% of which are singletons. The ten top clones hold 2.5% to 3% of the sample. Single viable CD3+CD4+CD8-CD45RO+ cells were sorted as memory CD4+ T cells on a FACSAria II. Sequencing was done on a sample of memory CD4+ T cells from blood. These receptors were obtained from an adult in good health and CMV-seropositive.

The chain carries TRBV29-1 and TRBJ2-2; TRBD1 matches 7 bases. The CDR3 loop spans 15 amino acids. The V and J ends lost 2 bases and 1 base, in that order; junction bases with no gene match: 4. Germline V gene lookup returns CDR1 SQVTM and CDR2 ANQGSEA. This chain's CDR3 is CSVESRDRNTGELFF. The CDR3 coding sequence is TGCAGCGTTGAAAGCCGGGACAGGAACACCGGGGAGCTGTTTTTT.

The genes are TRBV18 and TRBJ2-3; 10 bases are shared with TRBD2. V lost 6 bases, J lost 0 bases, and 3 bases stayed unmatched. Germline lookup yields CDR1 KGHSH and CDR2 LQKENI. This CDR3 spans 15 amino acids. The CDR3 here is CASSQTSGSTDTQYF. Here the CDR3 DNA reads TGTGCCAGCTCTCAGACTAGCGGGAGCACAGATACGCAGTATTTT.

The rearrangement uses TRBV18 and TRBJ2-3; 8 nucleotides agree with TRBD2. V was pared by 8 bases and J by 6 bases, with 13 bases of the junction left unmatched. The CDR3 length is 15 residues. CDR1 is KGHSH and CDR2 is LQKENI in the germline V gene. The CDR3 loop reads CASPPDSGMRDTQYF. The CDR3 DNA is TGTGCCAGCCCCCCCGATAGCGGGATGCGGGATACGCAGTATTTT.

The chain is built from TRBV4-1 and TRBJ2-7, with 8 bases fitting TRBD1. Germline V CDR1 and CDR2: MGHRA, YSYEKL. This CDR3 region has 15 residues. The ends lost 3 bases at V and 5 bases at J; junction bases unmatched: 9. The CDR3 loop reads CASSHLLTGVDEQYV. The CDR3 region has the DNA TGCGCCAGCAGCCACCTCCTGACAGGGGTGGACGAGCAGTACGTC.

The V gene is TRBV6-6, the J gene TRBJ2-4, with a tentative D call TRBD1 (6 bases). Looked up from germline, CDR1 is MNHNY and CDR2 is SVGAGI (reference sequence). Trimming pared 8 bases from V and 1 base from J, leaving 18 bases between. The CDR3 sequence is 16 residues long. CDR3 coding DNA: TGTGCCAGCGGGACACAGGCTTCCTCGGCCAAAAACATTCAGTACTTC. It specifies CASGTQASSAKNIQYF.

In its sample, this clone was seen once. This rearrangement joins TRBV19 to TRBJ2-2; 10 nucleotides line up with TRBD1. Germline-derived CDR1 and CDR2 are LNHDA and SQIVND (reference sequence). The CDR3 spans 15 residues. V was clipped by 4 bases and J by 5 bases; unmatched bases: 4. CDR3 region: CASSRQGATTGELFF. In DNA form, the CDR3 reads TGTGCCAGTAGTAGACAGGGGGCGACGACCGGGGAGCTGTTTTTT.

The rearrangement joins TRBV10-1 to TRBJ1-1; possible D gene TRBD1, 6 bases. V was clipped by 2 bases and J by 1 base, with 8 bases between them. Germline loops: CDR1 WNHNN, CDR2 SYGVQD (reference sequence). The CDR3 sequence is 14 residues long. Here the CDR3 reads CASSEVRGNTEAFF. The CDR3 nucleotides read TGCGCCAGCAGTGAGGTCAGGGGGAACACTGAAGCTTTCTTT.

Ten or more counts support this clone. V is TRBV7-7 and J is TRBJ2-1, with 10 positions matching TRBD1. The CDR3 loop spans 17 amino acids. Germline CDR1 SSHAT, CDR2 FNYEAQ (reference sequence). V dropped 0 bases and J dropped 2; count of bases not matched to a gene: 4. The CDR3 DNA sequence: TGTGCCAGCAGCTTAGCGGAGGACAGGGGGGCCTACAATGAGCAGTTCTTC. Protein product: CASSLAEDRGAYNEQFF.

J is TRBJ2-3 and V is TRBV11-3, with unresolved D. Germline CDR1 SGHNT, CDR2 YENEEA. Trimming stripped 1 base from V and 5 bases from J, with 10 bases between. CDR3 length: 14 residues. CDR3 region: CASSLVGPGDTQYF. For the CDR3, the DNA is TGTGCCAGCAGCTTAGTGGGCCCCGGAGATACGCAGTATTTT.

This clone was detected a few times. The chain uses TRBV13 and TRBJ2-5, with 7 nucleotides matching TRBD1. Per germline, CDR1 PRHDT and CDR2 FYEKMQ (reference sequence). The J segment lost 4 bases and the V segment lost 2 bases, leaving 7 bases of the junction unmatched. CDR3 size: 15 residues. The CDR3 is CASSLRNTGVETQYF. In DNA, the CDR3 is TGTGCCAGCAGCTTAAGAAATACAGGGGTAGAGACCCAGTACTTC.

The chain's CDR3 is CASSFGGMNTEAFF. The CDR3 nucleotides are TGCGCCAGCAGCTTCGGGGGAATGAACACTGAAGCTTTCTTT. The genes are TRBV5-1 and TRBJ1-1; tentative D call: TRBD1 (5 bases). Germline lookup yields CDR1 SGHRS and CDR2 YFSETQ. The CDR3 totals 14 residues. V was clipped by 2 bases and J by 0 bases, with 8 bases between them. The complete variable domain, with remaining parts taken from reference TRBV5-1 and TRBJ1-1, reads KAGVTQTPRYLIKTRGQQVTLSCSPISGHRSVSWYQQTPGQGLQFLFEYFSETQRNKGNFPGRFSGRQFSNSRSEMNVSTLELGDSALYLCASSFGGMNTEAFFGQGTRLTVV.

Concerning this clone: This sample also contains other DNA sequences that code for the same CDR3. This chain links TRBV6-5 with TRBJ1-1; D is unresolved. The V end lost 5 bases, the J end lost 7 bases, and 11 bases lay between the germline ends. The length of the CDR3 is 12 residues. From germline, CDR1 is MNHEY and CDR2 SVGAGI. CDR3 region: CASSARVGEAFF. The DNA for the CDR3 is TGTGCCAGCAGTGCCCGCGTGGGTGAAGCTTTCTTT.

V is TRBV2 and J is TRBJ2-1; D gene uncertain. Germline V gene sequence: CDR1 SNHLY, CDR2 FYNNEI. The V gene lost 5 bases and the J gene lost 9 bases, with 14 bases spanning the gap. The CDR3 consists of 13 residues. The CDR3 DNA reads as TGTGCCAGCAGTCTCTTGGAGCAGCCTGAGCAGTTCTTC. Its protein is CASSLLEQPEQFF. Complete variable domain (other parts from reference TRBV2 and TRBJ2-1): EPEVTQTPSHQVTQMGQEVILRCVPISNHLYFYWYRQILGQKVEFLVSFYNNEISEKSEIFDDQFSVERPDGSNFTLKIRSTKLEDSAMYFCASSLLEQPEQFFGPGTRLTVL.

This clone has at least ten counts. The chain has TRBV27 and TRBJ2-5; 10 bases are shared with TRBD2. From germline, CDR1 is MNHEY and CDR2 SMNVEV (reference sequence). V shed 6 bases and J 5 bases; nucleotides not matched to a gene: 9. The CDR3 is 15 residues long. CDR3 amino acids: CASSRAGGLKETQYF. CDR3 sequence (DNA): TGTGCCAGCAGCCGAGCGGGGGGGCTGAAGGAGACCCAGTACTTC.

For the CDR3, the DNA is TGTGCCAGCAGCTCCCGAGGGGTAGGCTTTGGCTACACCTTC. Protein: CASSSRGVGFGYTF. This chain connects TRBV7-9 to TRBJ1-2; weak D call: TRBD1 (5 bases). Looked up from germline, CDR1 is SEHNR and CDR2 is FQNEAQ (reference sequence). The CDR3 has 14 residues. V dropped 4 bases and J dropped 7 bases, with 16 bases sitting between them.

This chain joins TRBV28 and TRBJ2-5; D is perhaps TRBD1 or TRBD2 (5 bases each). Germline loops: CDR1 MDHEN, CDR2 SYDVKM. The CDR3 runs 14 residues. The V and J ends lost 6 bases and 5 bases respectively, with 16 bases between them. CDR3 sequence (DNA): TGTGCCAGCAGCCCGTCGGGGCAGTGGGAGACCCAGTACTTC. Its translation: CASSPSGQWETQYF.

The rearrangement uses TRBV27 and TRBJ1-4; weak D call: TRBD1 (5 bases). The CDR3 spans 13 residues. In germline, CDR1 is MNHEY, CDR2 SMNVEV (reference sequence). Trimming left V 8 bases short and J 7 bases short, with 14 bases between. Here the CDR3 DNA reads TGTGCCAGCGCCCGACAGCGTGGTGAAAAACTGTTTTTT. Translation gives CASARQRGEKLFF.

This sequence joins TRBV28 and TRBJ1-2; 8 bases match TRBD1. The CDR3 spans 12 residues. Per germline, CDR1 MDHEN and CDR2 SYDVKM. Germline trimming cut 4 bases from V and 8 bases from J; bases unmatched to any gene: 3. The CDR3 here is CASSSAGGGYTF. The DNA of the CDR3 is TGTGCCAGCAGTTCGGCAGGGGGCGGCTACACCTTC.

The J gene is TRBJ1-1, the V gene TRBV7-9; no reliable D call. Germline lookup yields CDR1 SEHNR and CDR2 FQNEAQ (reference sequence). The CDR3 totals 15 residues. The V end was cut by 0 bases, the J end by 1 base, with 9 bases between. The CDR3 nucleotides read TGTGCCAGCAGCTTAGCGGTCCCGAGGAACACTGAAGCTTTCTTT. This codes for CASSLAVPRNTEAFF.

This sequence joins TRBV4-1 and TRBJ1-4; TRBD1 matches 8 bases. This CDR3 is built from 15 residues. Germline V gene sequence: CDR1 MGHRA, CDR2 YSYEKL. Unmatched junction bases numbered 7, after V lost 2 bases and J lost 8 bases. CDR3 sequence (DNA): TGCGCCAGCAGCCAATTGACAGGGGTGGACGAAAAACTGTTTTTT. Protein: CASSQLTGVDEKLFF.

The CDR3 loop reads CASGSGRTVVLTF. CDR3 coding DNA: TGTGCCAGCGGGTCGGGGCGAACAGTCGTCCTGACTTTC. This chain links TRBV11-2 with TRBJ2-6, with D possibly called TRBD1 or TRBD2 (5 bases each). V was shortened by 8 bases and J by 12 bases, with 17 bases between the two germline ends. The CDR3 is made up of 13 amino acids. The germline V gene has CDR1 SGHAT and CDR2 FQNNGV.

The chain carries TRBV2 and TRBJ1-1, with unresolved D. The CDR3 has 16 amino acids. Germline V lookup: CDR1 SNHLY, CDR2 FYNNEI. Trimming stripped 6 bases from V and 2 bases from J, with 19 bases between. The CDR3 nucleotides read TGTGCCAGCAGGTCCCCTTACCGGGCCCTTAACACTGAAGCTTTCTTT. Translation: CASRSPYRALNTEAFF. Drawing the rest from reference TRBV2 and TRBJ1-1, the complete variable domain is EPEVTQTPSHQVTQMGQEVILRCVPISNHLYFYWYRQILGQKVEFLVSFYNNEISEKSEIFDDQFSVERPDGSNFTLKIRSTKLEDSAMYFCASRSPYRALNTEAFFGQGTRLTVV.

V and J are TRBV7-2 and TRBJ2-1; 7 nucleotides match TRBD2. Germline values: CDR1 SGHTA, CDR2 FQGNSA. This CDR3 is built from 16 residues. With 5 bases clipped from V and 8 bases from J, the junction kept 15 bases outside the gene matches. CDR3 DNA sequence: TGTGCCAGCAGCGATCCCGGGACTACGAAACGGGATGAGCAGTTCTTC. It encodes CASSDPGTTKRDEQFF.

The V call is TRBV19, the J call TRBJ2-1; D perhaps matches TRBD1 (5 bases). Trimming cost V 5 bases and J 2 bases, with 10 bases left between them. Germline-derived CDR1 and CDR2 are LNHDA and SQIVND (reference sequence). The CDR3 covers 14 residues. CDR3 sequence reads: CASSSGYTYNEQFF. CDR3 nucleotide sequence: TGTGCCAGTAGTTCAGGGTACACCTACAATGAGCAGTTCTTC.

This clone was seen a single time. The CDR3 nucleotides read TGTGCCAGCAGCCCTATAGGGCGAACGGACACCGGGGAGCTGTTTTTT. Translated, it gives CASSPIGRTDTGELFF. The V and J genes are TRBV11-2 and TRBJ2-2; D call uncertain. CDR1 is SGHAT, CDR2 FQNNGV, per germline. This CDR3 is built from 16 residues. Trimming cost V 5 bases and J 3 bases, with 16 bases left between them.

The chain has TRBV11-3 and TRBJ2-2; D unresolved. The V end was cut by 4 bases, the J end by 5 bases, with 23 bases between. Per germline, CDR1 SGHNT and CDR2 YENEEA. This CDR3 is built from 18 residues. The CDR3 spells CASSSPSLGVPATGELFF. As DNA, the CDR3 is TGTGCCAGCAGCTCCCCCTCTTTAGGAGTTCCGGCTACCGGGGAGCTGTTTTTT.